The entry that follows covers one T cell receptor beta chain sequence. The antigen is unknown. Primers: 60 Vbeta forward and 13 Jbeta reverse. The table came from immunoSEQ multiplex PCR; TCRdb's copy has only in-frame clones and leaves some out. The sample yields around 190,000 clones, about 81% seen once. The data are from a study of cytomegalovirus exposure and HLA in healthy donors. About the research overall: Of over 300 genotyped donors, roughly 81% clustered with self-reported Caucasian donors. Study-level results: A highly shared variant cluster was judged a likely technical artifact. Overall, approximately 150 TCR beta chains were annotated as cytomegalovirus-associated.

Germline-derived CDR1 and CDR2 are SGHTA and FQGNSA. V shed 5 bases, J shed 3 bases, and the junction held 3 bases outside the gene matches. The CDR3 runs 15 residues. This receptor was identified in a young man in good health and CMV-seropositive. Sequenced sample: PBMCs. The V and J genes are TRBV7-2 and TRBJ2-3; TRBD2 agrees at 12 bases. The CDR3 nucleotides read TGTGCCAGCAGCAATGGACTAGCGGGGACAGATACGCAGTATTTT. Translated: CASSNGLAGTDTQYF.